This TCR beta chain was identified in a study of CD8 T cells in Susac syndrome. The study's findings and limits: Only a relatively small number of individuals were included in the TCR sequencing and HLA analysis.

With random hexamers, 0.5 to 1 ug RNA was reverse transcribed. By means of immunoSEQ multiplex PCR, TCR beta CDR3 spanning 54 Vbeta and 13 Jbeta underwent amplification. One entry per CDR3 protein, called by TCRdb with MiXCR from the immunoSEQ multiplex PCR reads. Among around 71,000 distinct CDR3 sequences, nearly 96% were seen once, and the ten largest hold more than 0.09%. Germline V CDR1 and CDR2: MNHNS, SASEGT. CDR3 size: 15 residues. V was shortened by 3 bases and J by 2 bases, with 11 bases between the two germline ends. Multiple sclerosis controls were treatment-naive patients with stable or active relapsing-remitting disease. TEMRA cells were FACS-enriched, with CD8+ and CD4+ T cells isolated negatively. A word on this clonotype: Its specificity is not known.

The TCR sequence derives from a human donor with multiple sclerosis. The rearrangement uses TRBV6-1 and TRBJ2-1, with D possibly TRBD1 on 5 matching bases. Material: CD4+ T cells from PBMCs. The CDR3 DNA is TGTGCCAGCAGTGACAGACAGATCCCCTACAATGAGCAGTTCTTC. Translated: CASSDRQIPYNEQFF.